This T cell receptor beta chain is drawn from a study of T cells in Graves' hyperthyroidism and ophthalmopathy. Overall study context: Any treatment followed the collection of peripheral blood at initial diagnosis. Study conclusions and caveats: Researchers found most expanded thyroid clonotypes above 0.001 in blood as well.

RNA transcripts yielded amplified TCR beta CDR3 regions. The HTBI primer set was used in a first-round RT-PCR of the TCR CDR3. MiXCR, run by TCRdb on the multiplex PCR reads, gives a single entry per CDR3 protein. The sample comprises about 400,000 distinct CDR3 sequences, about 14% of which are singletons, and under 30% rests with the top ten. Remarks on this clonotype: Its specificity is unknown.

CDR1 and CDR2 (germline): LGHNT, FRNRAP. The CDR3 is made up of 12 amino acids. V dropped 0 bases and J dropped 3 bases, with 3 bases sitting between them. This chain links TRBV12-5 with TRBJ2-7; D gene ambiguous. Sequencing was carried out using blood. The TCR was taken from a man over 45 with Graves' ophthalmopathy. The CDR3 DNA sequence: TGTGCTAGTGGTTTGGTACTCTACGAGCAGTACTTC. Its protein is CASGLVLYEQYF.